This is a list of T cell receptor beta chains from one sample in a study of resident and recirculating memory T cells in vitiligo. The table came from immunoSEQ multiplex PCR; TCRdb's copy has only in-frame clones and leaves some out. There are roughly 80,000 clones in the sample; about 92% occur only once, and approximately 4.8% lies in the top ten. The sample was blood. The receptors were sampled from a male donor with vitiligo. CDR3s include the opening cysteine and the closing phenylalanine or tryptophan. D genes are given only for firm matches. Clone size is shown for a subset of rows, as once, few, many or a class of expanded clone.

v_gene: TRBV27; abundance: .; len: 16; j_gene: TRBJ2-2; d_gene: .; CDR3aa: CASSPRQVPGTGELFF; CDR3nt: TGTGCCAGCAGTCCCAGACAGGTGCCGGGCACCGGGGAGCTGTTTTTT
v_gene: TRBV28; abundance: .; len: 15; j_gene: TRBJ1-5; d_gene: .; CDR3aa: CASSSPDRPDQPQHF; CDR3nt: TGTGCCAGCAGTTCCCCAGACAGGCCAGATCAGCCCCAGCATTTT
v_gene: TRBV18; abundance: .; len: 17; j_gene: TRBJ2-4; d_gene: TRBD2; CDR3aa: CASSPPVRGVAKNIQYF; CDR3nt: TGTGCCAGCTCACCACCGGTCCGGGGGGTAGCCAAAAACATTCAGTACTTC
v_gene: TRBV18; abundance: .; len: 14; j_gene: TRBJ1-4; d_gene: .; CDR3aa: CASSPAATNEKLFF; CDR3nt: TGTGCCAGCTCACCGGCGGCAACTAATGAAAAACTGTTTTTT
v_gene: TRBV7-9; abundance: .; len: 14; j_gene: TRBJ2-1; d_gene: TRBD2; CDR3aa: CASNLLAGSNEQFF; CDR3nt: TGTGCCAGCAACCTACTAGCGGGGTCCAATGAGCAGTTCTTC
v_gene: TRBV11-3; abundance: few; len: 13; j_gene: TRBJ1-1; d_gene: .; CDR3aa: CASSLGRVAEAFF; CDR3nt: TGTGCCAGCAGCTTAGGCAGGGTAGCTGAAGCTTTCTTT
v_gene: TRBV9; abundance: .; len: 14; j_gene: TRBJ2-5; d_gene: TRBD2; CDR3aa: CASSVVGGQETQYF; CDR3nt: TGTGCCAGCAGCGTAGTGGGGGGGCAAGAGACCCAGTACTTC
v_gene: TRBV9; abundance: .; len: 14; j_gene: TRBJ2-7; d_gene: TRBD1; CDR3aa: CASSSRDREFVQYF; CDR3nt: TGTGCCAGCAGCTCCCGGGACAGGGAGTTTGTGCAGTACTTC
v_gene: TRBV28; abundance: .; len: 12; j_gene: TRBJ2-7; d_gene: .; CDR3aa: CASSRQIYEQYF; CDR3nt: TGTGCCAGCAGTAGACAGATCTACGAGCAGTACTTC
v_gene: TRBV6-5; abundance: .; len: 15; j_gene: TRBJ1-3; d_gene: .; CDR3aa: CASSSPTYSGNTIYF; CDR3nt: TGTGCCAGCAGTTCCCCGACATATTCTGGAAACACCATATATTTT
v_gene: TRBV7-9; abundance: .; len: 11; j_gene: TRBJ2-7; d_gene: .; CDR3aa: CASSYNYEQYF; CDR3nt: TGTGCCAGCAGCTACAACTACGAGCAGTACTTC